This TCR beta chain was observed in a study of T cells expressing NK-cell markers. Study context: Sorted CD3+CD56+NKG2C+, CD3+CD56+NKG2C- and CD3+CD56-NKG2C+ T cells provided the TCR beta repertoires.

CDR1 MNHNS and CDR2 SASEGT come from the germline V gene. This CDR3 contains 15 residues. The authors generated TCR beta cDNA through 5'RACE template switching with UMIs. Reanalyzing the 5' RACE reads, TCRdb keeps one entry per CDR3 protein, without DNA. The sample has approximately 170,000 distinct CDR3 sequences; the top ten hold roughly a fifth. The rearrangement links TRBV6-1 to TRBJ1-6; the TCRdb call, TRBD1, lacks DNA for checking. Input material: blood T cells: a sorted CD56 or NKG2C T cell subset, CD4+ or CD8+ T cells, or bulk PBMC T cells (not recorded which). This clonotype was sampled from a man between 18 and 69 years old in good health. CDR3 sequence: CASSEAQGDPSPLHF.